The 4 T cell receptor beta chains below all came from one sample that was sequenced in a study of PD-1 blockade in classical Hodgkin lymphoma. All patients experienced relapse after autologous stem cell transplantation, and brentuximab vedotin exposure was variable. Magnetic negative selection was used to purify CD4+ T cells from thawed PBMCs. The method was immunoSEQ multiplex PCR; TCRdb's version includes in-frame clones alone and lacks a portion of them. Of about 12,000 clones detected, roughly 80% appear once; the ten largest clones hold roughly 1.6%. Sequencing used CD4+ T cells from blood, obtained at baseline. Source of these receptors: a human donor with classical Hodgkin lymphoma.

DNA for the CDR3: TGTGCCAGCAGCTTATCCCGGGGCCCAGATACGCAGTATTTT. Encoded protein: CASSLSRGPDTQYF. The chain employs TRBV11-2 and TRBJ2-3; D possibly uses TRBD1 or TRBD2 (5 bases each). The germline CDR1 and CDR2 sequences are SGHAT and FQNNGV. The CDR3 is 14 residues long. Between the trimmed V and J ends, which lost 2 bases and 4 bases, there was a span of 10 bases.

The CDR3: CASGLTHGTGLDTEAFF. CDR3 DNA sequence: TGTGCTAGTGGTTTGACGCACGGTACAGGGTTAGACACTGAAGCTTTCTTT. The J gene is TRBJ1-1, the V gene TRBV12-5, with a weak D call TRBD1 (6 bases). The CDR3 consists of 17 residues. Germline CDR1 reads LGHNT; CDR2 reads FRNRAP. V was cut by 2 bases and J by 3 bases, with 19 bases left in between.

The chain has TRBV28 and TRBJ1-1, with D tentatively TRBD1 (6 bases). This CDR3 spans 15 amino acids. Looked up from germline, CDR1 is MDHEN and CDR2 is SYDVKM. Trimming cost V 8 bases and J 3 bases, with 19 bases left between them. DNA for the CDR3: TGTGCCAGCGAGGGGGTGTTGGGACGGGACACTGAAGCTTTCTTT. Protein sequence: CASEGVLGRDTEAFF.

This clone is a singleton in its sample. The chain recombines TRBV5-6 with TRBJ2-7; the D is unclear. Trimming shortened V by 2 bases and J by 0 bases, and 15 bases separated the two germline ends. Germline V gene sequence: CDR1 SGHDT, CDR2 YYEEEE. CDR3 length equals 16 residues. The CDR3 loop reads CASSFTPYRSSYEQYF. The CDR3 DNA reads as TGTGCCAGCAGCTTCACCCCCTATAGGAGCTCCTACGAGCAGTACTTC.